This TCR beta chain came from a study of control samples from healthy donors and cancer patients. Only in-frame clones appear in the TCRdb table, and some are missing; sequencing was by immunoSEQ multiplex PCR. Seen here are 79,000 or so clones, roughly nine tenths observed once, and the top ten hold 9.5% to 10%. CDR3 length: 15 residues. The ends were cut back, 0 bases at V and 10 bases at J, with 17 bases in the middle. The V gene's germline CDR1 is SGHRS and CDR2 YFSETQ. The sequence was collected from a woman between 50 and 59 years old with colorectal cancer. The genes are TRBV5-1 and TRBJ2-1; the D gene is possibly TRBD1 (6 bases). What was sequenced was PBMCs. CDR3 bases: TGCGCCAGCAGCTTGGAACCGAGTTCCACAGGGGAGCAGTTCTTC. Protein sequence: CASSLEPSSTGEQFF.